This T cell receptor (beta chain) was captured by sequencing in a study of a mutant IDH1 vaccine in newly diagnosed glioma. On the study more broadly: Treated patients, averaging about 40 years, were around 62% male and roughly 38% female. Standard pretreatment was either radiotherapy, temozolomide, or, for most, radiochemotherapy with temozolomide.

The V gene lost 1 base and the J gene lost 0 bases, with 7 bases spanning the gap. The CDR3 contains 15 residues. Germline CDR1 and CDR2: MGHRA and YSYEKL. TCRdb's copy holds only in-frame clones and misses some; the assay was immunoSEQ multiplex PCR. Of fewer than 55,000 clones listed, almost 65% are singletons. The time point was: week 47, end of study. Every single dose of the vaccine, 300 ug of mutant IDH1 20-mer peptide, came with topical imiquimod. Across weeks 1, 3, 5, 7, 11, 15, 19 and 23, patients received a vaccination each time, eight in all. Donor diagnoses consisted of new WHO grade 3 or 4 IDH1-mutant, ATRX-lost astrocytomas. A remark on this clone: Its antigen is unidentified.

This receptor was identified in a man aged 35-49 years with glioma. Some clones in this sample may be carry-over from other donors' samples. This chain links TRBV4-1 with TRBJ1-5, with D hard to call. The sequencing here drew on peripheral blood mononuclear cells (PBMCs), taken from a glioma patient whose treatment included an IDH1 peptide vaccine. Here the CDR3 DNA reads TGCGCCAGCAGCCAAGTAGGGTATAGCAATCAGCCCCAGCATTTT. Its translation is CASSQVGYSNQPQHF.